This T cell receptor (beta chain) was sequenced during a study of CD8+ T cells in alopecia areata. About the research overall: Tofacitinib administration to treated patients was oral, at 5 to 10 mg twice daily.

Germline-derived CDR1 and CDR2 are LNHDA and SQIVND (reference sequence). Trimming removed 3 bases at V and 2 bases at J, with 16 bases between. The CDR3 extends over 16 amino acids. Broader study findings: Sequencing of scalp samples also captures resident alphabeta T cells of normal skin.

Treatment described: oral pan-JAK inhibitor, 5-10 mg twice daily. RNA was extracted and reverse transcribed into cDNA as the sequencing template. Sequencing used immunoSEQ multiplex PCR; TCRdb keeps in-frame clones, though not all of them. The sample comprises 150,000 to 200,000 clones, less than 65% of which are singletons, and just over 1% rests with the top ten. A remark on this clone: Its antigen is not known.

This sample comprised CD4+ T cells sorted from blood, obtained at week 24, from a patient treated with tofacitinib. The sequence was collected from a human donor with alopecia areata. V gene TRBV19 combines with J gene TRBJ1-2; D gene unclear. For the CDR3, the DNA is TGTGCCAGTAGTATCCTCACCAGCAGACCAAACTATGGCTACACCTTC. Residues: CASSILTSRPNYGYTF.